This entry lists 12 T cell receptor beta chains sequenced from one sample in a study of CD8+CD57+ T cells in acquired aplastic anemia. Profiles of TCR beta VDJ and CDR3 were generated from a genomic DNA template. MiXCR, applied by TCRdb to the reads, yields one record per CDR3 protein. This sample yields a few hundred thousand distinct CDR3 sequences, of which roughly 50% are seen a single time; 20% belongs to the top ten. By flow cytometry, patients selected for sequencing had shown an expansion of CD8+CD57+ cells. Sample: sorted CD4+, CD8+, or CD8+CD57+ T cells (not recorded which) from PBMCs. These receptors were taken from a human donor with aplastic anemia.

This clonotype has only one observation. The chain uses TRBV15 and TRBJ2-7, with D possibly being TRBD2 (5 bases). Germline values: CDR1 LNHNV, CDR2 YYDKDF (reference sequence). V gave up 5 bases and J gave up 4 bases, with 9 bases separating them. The length of the CDR3 is 12 residues. The CDR3 sequence: CATSGGEYEQYF. In DNA, the CDR3 is TGTGCCACCAGCGGAGGAGAGTACGAGCAGTACTTC.

The chain carries TRBV20-1 and TRBJ2-4; weak D call: TRBD2 (6 bases). Germline CDR1 and CDR2: DFQATT and SNEGSKA (reference sequence). The CDR3 sequence is 13 residues long. V lost 1 base, J lost 7 bases, and 11 bases lay in between. The DNA of the CDR3 is TGCAGTGCTAGAGTGACGGGGAGGAACATTCAGTACTTC. Translation gives CSARVTGRNIQYF.

Of note for this clonotype: The CDR3 carries no conserved terminal phenylalanine or tryptophan, so it likely arises from a read error. Here the CDR3 DNA reads TGTGCCAGCAGTCGTGACCTACAATCCGCCCTGGGGGGCTACACCCTC. This gives the protein CASSRDLQSALGGYTL. J is TRBJ1-2 and V is TRBV7-9; D gene unclear. Germline-derived CDR1 and CDR2 are SEHNR and FQNEAQ (reference sequence). The CDR3 length is 16 residues. The ends were cut back, 6 bases at V and 8 bases at J, with 25 bases in the middle.

Many counts were recorded for this clonotype. The rearrangement links TRBV7-9 to TRBJ1-2; D gene unclear. The germline CDR1 and CDR2 sequences are SEHNR and FQNEAQ (reference sequence). There are 14 residues in the CDR3. V was cut by 5 bases and J by 4 bases, with 14 bases left in between. CDR3 amino acids: CASSLSVSGYGYTF. The CDR3 DNA is TGTGCCAGCAGCCTAAGTGTATCAGGCTATGGCTACACCTTC.

This clonotype has just a few counts. This chain links TRBV19 with TRBJ1-3, with D tentatively TRBD1 (5 bases). V gave up 9 bases and J gave up 6 bases, with 21 bases separating them. Per germline, CDR1 LNHDA and CDR2 SQIVND (reference sequence). The CDR3 spans 15 residues. In DNA form, the CDR3 reads TGTGCCAGCCTCGACGGTGGGGGTCCTGAAAACACCATATATTTT. It codes for CASLDGGGPENTIYF.

This clonotype was detected a few times. V gene TRBV19 combines with J gene TRBJ1-1, with a possible D match to TRBD1 (5 bases). Looked up from germline, CDR1 is LNHDA and CDR2 is SQIVND (reference sequence). CDR3 size: 14 residues. V was clipped by 4 bases and J by 4 bases, with 13 bases between them. The CDR3 is CASSNQRGGTEAFF. CDR3 coding DNA: TGTGCCAGTAGTAACCAGAGGGGTGGCACTGAAGCTTTCTTT.

The genes are TRBV29-1 and TRBJ2-3, with D perhaps matching TRBD1 (5 bases). The V gene's germline CDR1 is SQVTM and CDR2 ANQGSEA. Trimming stripped 3 bases from V and 5 bases from J, with 6 bases between. There are 11 residues in the CDR3. The CDR3 loop reads CSVDRVDTQYF. As DNA, the CDR3 is TGCAGCGTTGACAGGGTAGATACGCAGTATTTT.

This clonotype appeared once. The V gene is TRBV24-1, the J gene TRBJ2-1, with TRBD1 matching over 7 bases. Germline CDR1 is KGHDR and CDR2 is SFDVKD. Unmatched junction bases numbered 12, after V lost 4 bases and J lost 1 base. The CDR3 is made up of 18 amino acids. CDR3 coding DNA: TGTGCCACCAGTGACATGGGGACAGAGGGCCTATCCTACAATGAGCAGTTCTTC. It is translated as CATSDMGTEGLSYNEQFF.

The V call is TRBV25-1, the J call TRBJ1-6; D is uncertain. Germline CDR1 reads MGHDK; CDR2 reads SYGVNS. The germline V and J ends were trimmed by 7 bases and 14 bases, with 21 bases remaining between them. The CDR3 runs to 14 residues. CDR3 sequence (DNA): TGTGCCAGCATTATAATCGGTTCCCGCGTTGCCCTCCACTTT. Its protein is CASIIIGSRVALHF.

The rearrangement uses TRBV28 and TRBJ1-1; 7 nucleotides agree with TRBD1. Germline assignment: CDR1 MDHEN and CDR2 SYDVKM. The CDR3 length is 15 residues. The J segment lost 6 bases and the V segment lost 5 bases, leaving 12 bases of the junction unmatched. The CDR3 bases are TGTGCCAGCAGTCATAAATACAGGGGTCTGCCTGAAGCTTTCTTT. Amino acids: CASSHKYRGLPEAFF.

This clonotype was picked up many times. The chain couples TRBV6-5 to TRBJ1-1; no definite D call. CDR3 length: 14 residues. The germline V gene has CDR1 MNHEY and CDR2 SVGAGI. The V end lost 2 bases, the J end lost 0 bases, and 7 bases lay between the germline ends. DNA of the CDR3: TGTGCCAGCAGTTACGGCTTGATGAACACTGAAGCTTTCTTT. This codes for CASSYGLMNTEAFF.

Ten or more counts support this clonotype. The rearrangement joins TRBV19 to TRBJ1-5; D uncertain. Germline values: CDR1 LNHDA, CDR2 SQIVND (reference sequence). The V gene lost 5 bases and the J gene lost 4 bases, with 18 bases spanning the gap. CDR3 length: 16 residues. Here the CDR3 reads CASSPFFDGINQPQHF. CDR3 coding DNA: TGTGCCAGTAGTCCCTTCTTCGACGGGATAAATCAGCCCCAGCATTTT.